The 26 T cell receptor beta chains below were found in one sample sequenced in a study of blood T cell repertoires in COVID-19. The data were produced by immunoSEQ multiplex PCR, yet TCRdb's version contains in-frame clones alone and is incomplete. The table includes a few hundred thousand clones, around nine tenths detected once. Sequenced: peripheral blood. These receptors were obtained from a middle-aged woman who had recovered from COVID-19.

The CDR3 loop is CASTYRGHGNQPQHF. DNA of the CDR3: TGTGCCAGTACTTACAGGGGGCATGGGAATCAGCCCCAGCATTTT. The chain has TRBV19 and TRBJ1-5; 9 nucleotides match TRBD1. Germline CDR1 reads LNHDA; CDR2 reads SQIVND (reference sequence). This CDR3 is built from 15 residues. Germline trimming cut 7 bases from V and 4 bases from J; bases unmatched to any gene: 8.

The V call is TRBV7-9, the J call TRBJ1-1; the D gene is possibly TRBD1 (5 bases). The length of the CDR3 is 12 residues. Trimming shortened V by 5 bases and J by 4 bases, and 8 bases separated the two germline ends. CDR1 is SEHNR, CDR2 FQNEAQ, per germline (reference sequence). CDR3 DNA sequence: TGTGCCAGCAGCCCCGGGGGCACTGAAGCTTTCTTT. Protein product: CASSPGGTEAFF.

For this clone: The same CDR3 is also encoded by other DNA sequences in this sample. The chain has TRBV19 and TRBJ1-1, with a possible D match to TRBD1 (5 bases). The CDR3 is 13 residues long. CDR1 LNHDA and CDR2 SQIVND come from the germline V gene (reference sequence). Trimming took off 4 bases at V and 2 bases at J, with 8 bases between the two ends. In nucleotides, the CDR3 is TGTGCCAGTAGTACTCAGGGTAACACTGAAGCTTTCTTT. Residues: CASSTQGNTEAFF.

In this sample, this clone turned up a few times. The rearrangement links TRBV5-4 to TRBJ2-3, with D perhaps matching TRBD2 (5 bases). V was pared by 2 bases and J by 4 bases, with 11 bases between. Per the germline V gene, CDR1 is SGHNT and CDR2 is YYREEE (reference sequence). This CDR3 has 14 amino acids. CDR3 nucleotides: TGTGCCAGCAGCTTAACGGGGTCGTCAGATACGCAGTATTTT. Its protein product is CASSLTGSSDTQYF.

The chain carries TRBV5-6 and TRBJ2-2; 14 bases are a match to TRBD2. Germline CDR1 SGHDT, CDR2 YYEEEE. The V and J ends lost 6 bases and 7 bases, in that order; junction bases with no gene match: 14. The CDR3 totals 18 residues. The CDR3 sequence is CASTRLGLAGAVGGELFF. The DNA for the CDR3 is TGTGCCAGCACCCGATTGGGACTAGCGGGAGCGGTGGGCGGGGAGCTGTTTTTT.

The rearrangement links TRBV18 to TRBJ2-7; 10 nucleotides line up with TRBD1. The V and J ends lost 8 bases and 2 bases, in that order; junction bases with no gene match: 15. The CDR3 has 17 residues. Germline-derived CDR1 and CDR2 are KGHSH and LQKENI. The chain's CDR3 is CASTITSPGTGAYEQYF. The CDR3 DNA is TGTGCCAGCACAATCACATCCCCCGGGACAGGGGCCTACGAGCAGTACTTC.

This clone was seen a single time. The chain links TRBV19 to TRBJ2-5; D ambiguous. CDR3 size: 13 residues. Trimming took 3 bases from V and 3 from J, leaving 8 bases between them. Germline V gene data show CDR1 as LNHDA and CDR2 as SQIVND (reference sequence). This CDR3 reads CASSISEEETQYF. The DNA for the CDR3 is TGTGCCAGTAGTATCTCCGAGGAAGAGACCCAGTACTTC. Looking up the rest from reference TRBV19 and TRBJ2-5 gives the full variable domain: DGGITQSPKYLFRKEGQNVTLSCEQNLNHDAMYWYRQDPGQGLRLIYYSQIVNDFQKGDIAEGYSVSREKKESFPLTVTSAQKNPTAFYLCASSISEEETQYFGPGTRLLVL.

V usage is TRBV5-1 and J usage is TRBJ1-2; D uncertain. There are 15 residues in the CDR3. Germline lookup yields CDR1 SGHRS and CDR2 YFSETQ. With 0 bases removed from V and 5 bases from J, the gap between germline ends came to 14 bases. CDR3 protein: CASSLEENGGYGYTF. The CDR3 coding sequence is TGCGCCAGCAGCTTGGAAGAAAACGGCGGGTATGGCTACACCTTC.

The gene calls are TRBV12-1 and TRBJ1-2. TRBV12-1 represents a pseudogene. This CDR3 contains 14 residues. In nucleotides, the CDR3 is TGTGCCAGCAGCCGGCGGGGGGAAAACTATGGCTACACCTTC. It yields the protein CASSRRGENYGYTF.

The V and J genes are TRBV11-2 and TRBJ2-5, with a possible D match to TRBD2 (6 bases). Germline lookup yields CDR1 SGHAT and CDR2 FQNNGV. The CDR3 length is 15 residues. V was shortened by 1 base and J by 5 bases, with 14 bases between the two germline ends. The CDR3 protein is CASSLGGGDGETQYF. The CDR3 coding sequence is TGTGCCAGCAGCTTAGGGGGCGGGGACGGGGAGACCCAGTACTTC.

The V call is TRBV19, the J call TRBJ2-7; D perhaps matches TRBD2 (6 bases). CDR3 size: 18 residues. The germline V and J ends were trimmed by 1 base and 2 bases, with 21 bases remaining between them. CDR1 LNHDA and CDR2 SQIVND come from the germline V gene (reference sequence). CDR3 nucleotide sequence: TGTGCCAGTAGTATAGTGCCCCGCGGGGTTCGGGATACCTACGAGCAGTACTTC. Translating it yields CASSIVPRGVRDTYEQYF. Combining the CDR3 with reference TRBV19 and TRBJ2-7 gives the whole variable domain DGGITQSPKYLFRKEGQNVTLSCEQNLNHDAMYWYRQDPGQGLRLIYYSQIVNDFQKGDIAEGYSVSREKKESFPLTVTSAQKNPTAFYLCASSIVPRGVRDTYEQYFGPGTRLTVT.

This clone came up once. This rearrangement joins TRBV5-1 to TRBJ1-2, with a weak D call TRBD1 (6 bases). V gave up 7 bases and J gave up 8 bases, with 15 bases separating them. Germline V lookup: CDR1 SGHRS, CDR2 YFSETQ. The CDR3 length is 12 residues. CDR3 nucleotide sequence: TGCGCCAGCCAGGGGACGGGAGGGGGCTACACCTTC. Amino acids: CASQGTGGGYTF.

The chain has TRBV29-1 and TRBJ2-1; no reliable D call. V lost 3 bases and J 4 bases, leaving 13 bases between the germline ends. The CDR3 contains 14 residues. The germline V gene has CDR1 SQVTM and CDR2 ANQGSEA. The CDR3 protein is CSVESIPRYNEQFF. The CDR3 DNA sequence: TGCAGCGTTGAGTCAATCCCACGGTACAATGAGCAGTTCTTC.

This chain joins TRBV21-1 and TRBJ2-5; the table's D call of TRBD2 was not tested on the DNA. TRBV21-1 is shown as a pseudogene. The length of the CDR3 is 17 residues. The CDR3 DNA follows: TGTGCCAGCAGCAAAGCATGGGAGGGACTAGGGGCGGAGACCCAGTACTTC. This translates into CASSKAWEGLGAETQYF.

The V and J genes are TRBV9 and TRBJ2-3; D gene uncertain. CDR3 length: 15 amino acids. V shed 4 bases and J shed 4 bases, with 16 bases lying between them. From germline, CDR1 is SGDLS and CDR2 YYNGEE. The CDR3 nucleotides read TGTGCCAGCAGCTTTCATGGCGCGGCTTCAGATACGCAGTATTTT. This encodes CASSFHGAASDTQYF.

The V gene is TRBV12-3 or TRBV12-4, the J gene TRBJ2-2; TRBD1 is a possible D gene (6 bases). V lost 6 bases and J lost 7, with 12 bases in between. The CDR3 loop spans 13 amino acids. The CDR3 DNA sequence: TGTGCCAGCAGCCCCGGGACAATCGGGGAGCTGTTTTTT. Amino acids: CASSPGTIGELFF.

V is TRBV11-2 and J is TRBJ2-5, with D perhaps TRBD2 (6 bases). The CDR3 contains 13 residues. The germline gives CDR1 SGHAT, CDR2 FQNNGV. The germline V and J ends were trimmed by 2 bases and 3 bases, with 7 bases remaining between them. The chain's CDR3 is CASSLWGEETQYF. Written as DNA, the CDR3 is TGTGCCAGCAGCTTATGGGGGGAAGAGACCCAGTACTTC.

The chain combines TRBV27 with TRBJ2-7, with a weak D call TRBD1 (5 bases). V was cut by 6 bases and J by 3 bases, with 12 bases left in between. The germline CDR1 and CDR2 sequences are MNHEY and SMNVEV (reference sequence). The CDR3 extends over 13 amino acids. CDR3 in amino acids: CASRSADSYEQYF. The CDR3 DNA follows: TGTGCCAGCAGGTCAGCAGACAGCTACGAGCAGTACTTC.

To note about this clone: A junction end diverges from the germline sequence, so it may reflect a read error. The rearrangement links TRBV4-1 to TRBJ2-1; 9 positions agree with TRBD1. CDR3 length: 14 amino acids. Germline V lookup: CDR1 MGHRA, CDR2 YSYEKL. The CDR3, as DNA: TGCGCCAGCAGCCAGGAAGGGAGGACAGGGGAAGTAGTCTTC. Translated, it gives CASSQEGRTGEVVF.

V gene TRBV19 combines with J gene TRBJ1-1; maybe TRBD1 (6 bases). The germline V and J ends were trimmed by 3 bases and 1 base, with 12 bases remaining between them. This CDR3 spans 15 amino acids. CDR1 and CDR2 (germline): LNHDA, SQIVND (reference sequence). In nucleotides, the CDR3 is TGTGCCAGTAGTATCTTACAGGGATCGAACACTGAAGCTTTCTTT. Its translation: CASSILQGSNTEAFF.

This chain links TRBV9 with TRBJ1-4; D is perhaps TRBD1 (5 bases). V was shortened by 2 bases and J by 8 bases, with 16 bases between the two germline ends. This CDR3 has 15 residues. Germline CDR1 and CDR2: SGDLS and YYNGEE. This chain's CDR3 is CASSVDPGWKEKLFF. The CDR3 DNA reads TGTGCCAGCAGCGTGGATCCAGGGTGGAAGGAAAAACTGTTTTTT.

This sequence joins TRBV28 and TRBJ2-6; TRBD1 agrees at 9 bases. V lost 5 bases to trimming and J lost 1 base; unmatched junction nucleotides: 6. The CDR3 has 17 amino acids. Germline V lookup: CDR1 MDHEN, CDR2 SYDVKM. This CDR3 reads CASSPSTGGSGANVLTF. The CDR3 DNA is TGTGCCAGCAGTCCGTCGACAGGGGGATCTGGGGCCAACGTCCTGACTTTC.

This clone appeared a single time. The gene calls are TRBV6-5 and TRBJ2-4; maybe TRBD1 (6 bases). The CDR3 contains 13 residues. Germline V gene sequence: CDR1 MNHEY, CDR2 SVGAGI. V was shortened by 6 bases and J by 7 bases, with 13 bases between the two germline ends. The CDR3 DNA sequence: TGTGCCAGCAGAGATACAGGGCGGAACATTCAGTACTTC. The encoded protein is CASRDTGRNIQYF.

The J gene is TRBJ2-3, the V gene TRBV11-2, with a possible D match to TRBD2 (5 bases). V lost 6 bases, J lost 4 bases, and 23 bases lay in between. The CDR3 contains 17 residues. Germline V gene lookup returns CDR1 SGHAT and CDR2 FQNNGV. The CDR3 protein is CASRYAPGEFGADTQYF. CDR3 sequence (DNA): TGTGCCAGCAGATACGCCCCCGGGGAGTTTGGAGCAGATACGCAGTATTTT. Combining the CDR3 with reference TRBV11-2 and TRBJ2-3 gives the whole variable domain EAGVAQSPRYKIIEKRQSVAFWCNPISGHATLYWYQQILGQGPKLLIQFQNNGVVDDSQLPKDRFSAERLKGVDSTLKIQPAKLEDSAVYLCASRYAPGEFGADTQYFGPGTRLTVL.

This clone has a single count. V usage is TRBV6-1 and J usage is TRBJ1-1; D uncertain. The CDR3 is 13 residues long. Trimming removed 2 bases at V and 0 bases at J, with 4 bases between. The V gene's germline CDR1 is MNHNS and CDR2 SASEGT. The CDR3 region has the DNA TGTGCCAGCAGTGAATTCGTGAACACTGAAGCTTTCTTT. This sequence encodes CASSEFVNTEAFF.

The chain has TRBV7-8 and TRBJ2-7; D perhaps matches TRBD1 (6 bases). The V gene's germline CDR1 is SGHVS and CDR2 FQNEAQ. V lost 5 bases, J lost 9 bases, and 14 bases lay in between. The CDR3 totals 12 residues. The CDR3 here is CASSPSGAGQYF. Written as DNA, the CDR3 is TGTGCCAGCAGCCCCTCAGGGGCCGGGCAGTACTTC. The full variable domain, completed using reference TRBV7-8 and TRBJ2-7, is GAGVSQSPRYKVAKRGQDVALRCDPISGHVSLFWYQQALGQGPEFLTYFQNEAQLDKSGLPSDRFFAERPEGSVSTLKIQRTQQEDSAVYLCASSPSGAGQYFGPGTRLTVT.